This T cell receptor (beta chain) is drawn from a study of cytomegalovirus exposure and HLA in healthy donors (TCRdb year 2017). With regard to the full study: According to an earlier analysis of 550 to 700 of the donors, about 170 million T cells yielded over 90 million unique TCR beta sequences and around 280 Gb of sequence data. A few DR-DQ haplotypes were treated as single units for association and clustering because of strong linkage in the cohort. Donor age, sex, ethnicity and CMV serostatus were compiled together with the repertoire data. In an earlier analysis of 550 to 700 of the donors, high-throughput TCR beta sequencing was used to judge whether each TCR beta V gene segment behaved as functional or pseudogenic. HLA typing included class I and class II loci at four-digit resolution. In a later genetic analysis, genome-wide SNP genotypes for about three fifths of the 666 donors were used, and that subset was treated as a discovery cohort. On average, roughly 240,000 unique TCR beta nucleotide sequences were sequenced per donor among roughly 430 genotyped donors of the cohort, with 15% to 20% of those sequences being non-productive. Typing coverage differed by locus: A, B, C, DRB1 and DQB1 were typed in roughly 620-630 donors, DQA1 in about 500, DPA1 in nearly 610, and DPB1 in just under 480. All discovery cohort repertoires had been generated on a single sequencing platform. An early release that covered fewer than 750 HLA-typed donors contained approximately 290 gigabases of sequencing data and tens of millions of unique TCR sequences. The aim of the study was to test whether cataloging public T cell receptors could identify signatures of past pathogen exposure. Rather than using new phenotypic data, the later analysis identified candidate immune exposures from TCR beta sequences and from how often those sequences occurred across donors. In a later analysis, previously published TCR beta repertoires from 666 donors were re-analyzed and high-resolution HLA genotyping was added so that TCR occurrence patterns could be studied. The study combined high-throughput TCR immunosequencing, statistical association of individual TCRs with disease status, and machine learning to predict cytomegalovirus infection status. Along with the 666-subject first cohort, a separate validation cohort of about 110 different subjects was used. The genetic ancestry cluster associated with self-reported Caucasian donors included roughly four fifths of the roughly 400 genotyped donors. The study profiled the T cell repertoires of 500 to 800 subjects by immunosequencing and related them to cytomegalovirus serostatus. Points the paper makes about the study in general: Cytomegalovirus status was reported to be diagnosed by the classifier with high specificity and sensitivity in both the original and validation cohorts. The only immune exposure information available for the cohort was CMV serostatus. HLA typing was unavailable for some donors at each locus, so association tests used only the typed subset. In the study, 150 to 200 TCR beta chains were listed as associated with cytomegalovirus. Compared with equally common non-associated chains, HLA-associated TCR beta chains in a later analysis were more clonally expanded and had lower generation probabilities. When HLA alleles, especially DR and DQ, strongly co-occurred, attributing TCR associations to individual alleles was difficult. Correlated functional status among segregating V segments might reflect linkage disequilibrium, but an unknown experimental factor could not be ruled out. A further reported finding was that TCR beta sequences accurately predicted the HLA-A and HLA-B alleles for most subjects in the first cohort. A later analysis associated 15,000 to 20,000 TCR beta sequences with specific HLA alleles at a false discovery rate of 0.05. A later analysis reported that several top co-occurrence clusters appeared linked to parvovirus B19, influenza, CMV and Epstein-Barr virus. In a later analysis, TCR association rates were found to vary across HLA loci, with the most associated TCRs seen for DRB1 alleles and the fewest for HLA-C alleles. A group of highly shared sequence variants was considered likely to be a technical artifact of the sequencing pipeline. A later analysis found that most CMV-associated TCR beta chains appeared HLA-restricted, with HLA associations seemingly driven largely by CMV exposure. Sequencing depth was assumed to be roughly uniform across donors in the presence/absence analyses, though that assumption may not hold. An earlier analysis of approximately 590 of the donors showed that most TCR beta V segments appeared in productive rearrangements either about 90% or about 30% of the time, which broadly matched IMGT annotations. In vitro tests confirmed that a few of the cytomegalovirus-associated TCR beta chains recognize cytomegalovirus antigens. Because counts were too low, about 18 rarely observed V segments, including chromosome 9 orphons, were excluded from the earlier analysis of under 650 of the donors. The authors suggested that the approach could potentially be extended to other disease states and immunological phenotypes. V-gene and J-gene trimming of TCR beta chains was associated with a missense DCLRE1C variant in a later genetic analysis, and the association was replicated in an independent cohort. Because the 87-base-pair reads could not distinguish some IMGT-functional V segments, including TRBV6-2 and TRBV6-3, those segments were excluded. The cohort was sequenced for TCR beta chains only, and without alpha or paired-chain data the features that could be detected were limited. Most TCR sequences were seen in very few donors, while some public TCRs were found in many individuals. According to a later genetic analysis, donors in an Asian-associated ancestry cluster had fewer N-insertions in productive TCRs than the approximately 630-donor mean.

Per the germline V gene, SGDLS is the CDR1 and YYNGEE is the CDR2. The CDR3 sequence holds 17 residues, the cysteine and phenylalanine included. Only the CDR3 DNA is retained, 51 bases long and in frame from the first base. V has 0 bases trimmed and J has 6 bases trimmed; junction bases matching no gene number 13. With respect to this clone: It has no known antigen specificity. Base qualities are missing; no much larger clone stands one base away.

In total, fewer than 750 healthy bone marrow donors made up the cohort. All cohort members were sampled while nominally healthy, although unrecorded immune exposures were likely present. The donor tested CMV seropositive, placing the donor among the 289 seropositive members of the cohort. A peripheral blood sample was collected from each donor, and TCR beta sequencing was performed on peripheral blood mononuclear cells. Genomic DNA extraction from the blood cell samples was performed with the Qiagen DNeasy Blood Extraction Kit. The method was the immunoSEQ multiplex PCR assay. The multiplex PCR relied on a mix of 60 forward primers for TCR Vbeta segments and 13 reverse primers for TCR Jbeta segments. A multiplex PCR assay on genomic DNA amplified the CDR3 region of rearranged TCR beta genes. The amplified TCR beta libraries were sequenced on the Illumina HiSeq System as 87-base-pair reads. As for the original processing: Across the 700 or so repertoires, a later analysis counted 78 million or so unique TCR beta chains, around 10 million of which were shared by at least two donors. A nearest-neighbor algorithm error-corrected the raw reads and collapsed the reads into unique sequences, merging closely related sequences to remove PCR and sequencing errors. To assign V, D and J gene segments, CDR3 sequences were aligned to IMGT reference sequences. For a sequence to be retained, at least a six-nucleotide match to both a V gene segment and a J gene segment was required. Rearrangements were classified as productive when the CDR3 lacked stop codons and remained in frame with V and J, and all other rearrangements were classified as non-productive. Following IMGT convention, CDR3 was defined as the stretch from the second conserved V-encoded cysteine to the conserved J-encoded phenylalanine. In an earlier analysis of more than 550 of the donors, sequences lacking an unambiguous match to a single V gene segment were excluded. In an earlier analysis of approximately 500 of the donors, a V segment was called functional when productive rearrangements were above 56.7%, and segregating when the standard deviation between donors exceeded 5%. A statistical classification framework was built to diagnose cytomegalovirus status from the catalog of TCR beta chain sequences. In a later analysis, V and J genes were assigned by comparing TCR nucleotide sequences against IMGT/GENE-DB human TR gene sequences. A later analysis assigned CDR3 sequences and most-parsimonious VDJ recombination scenarios with the TCRdist pipeline. In a later analysis, each TCR beta chain was defined by its CDR3 amino acid sequence together with its V-gene family, and reads without a unique V-gene family were excluded. In a later analysis, some 600 highly shared, low-generation-probability nucleotide sequences were removed to address suspected cross-contamination and a sequencing artifact. A later analysis calculated a clonal expansion index for each public chain from normalized within-repertoire ranks of inferred template counts. Generation probabilities in a later analysis came from a VDJ recombination model fitted to out-of-frame rearrangements, and those results were checked against IGoR. A later analysis scored TCR-TCR, TCR-HLA and TCR-CMV co-occurrence with hypergeometric tests, applying a repertoire-size bias correction to TCR pairs. To estimate false discovery rates, a later analysis permuted the HLA or CMV assignments 20 times. A later analysis grouped co-occurring TCRs with DBSCAN, adding TCRdist sequence similarity when clustering within HLA-allele-positive subsets. Repertoires with fewer than 30,000 or more than 120,000 public chains were left out of co-occurrence clustering, as were five repertoires with anomalous nucleotide sharing. TCRdb took this table from immuneACCESS and kept in-frame rearrangements with V and J called. Such tables lack part of the clones; where checked against another copy, unresolved V genes explain under half of the gap, and the rest is unexplained. The V and J calls and clone size were taken over from that table, and D and trimming were inferred from the DNA. A total of more than 95,000 clones appear in this sample, about three quarters of them only once. The ten largest account for 8.6% of the sample.

The rearranged segments are TRBV9 and TRBJ2-7, and 9 bases in between align with TRBD1. This TCR came from a woman between 35 and 50 years old in good health and CMV-seropositive. Specimen: PBMCs. The nucleotide sequence is TGTGCCAGCAGCGTAGGGTCGTTGCGAGACAGGGGGTTCGAGCAGTACTTC. Its product reads: CASSVGSLRDRGFEQYF.